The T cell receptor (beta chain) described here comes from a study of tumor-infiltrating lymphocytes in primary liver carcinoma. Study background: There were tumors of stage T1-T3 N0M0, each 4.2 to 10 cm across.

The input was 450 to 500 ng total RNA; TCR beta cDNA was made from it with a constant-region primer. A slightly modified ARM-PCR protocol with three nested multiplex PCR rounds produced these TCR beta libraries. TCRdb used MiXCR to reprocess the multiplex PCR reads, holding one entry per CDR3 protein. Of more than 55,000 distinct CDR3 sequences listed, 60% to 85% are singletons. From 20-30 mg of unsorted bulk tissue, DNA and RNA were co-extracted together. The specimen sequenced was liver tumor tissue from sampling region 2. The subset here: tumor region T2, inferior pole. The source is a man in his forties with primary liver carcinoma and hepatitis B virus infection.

This CDR3 reads CASSSRTSGVTDTQYF. The CDR3 DNA follows: TGTGCCAGCAGTTCGAGGACTAGCGGGGTCACAGATACGCAGTATTTT. V and J are TRBV12-3 or TRBV12-4 and TRBJ2-3, with 12 bases lining up with TRBD2. After removal of 4 bases from V and 2 bases from J, the junction contained 4 bases not matched to a gene. There are 16 residues in the CDR3.